The sequence of this TCR beta chain was determined in a study of blood T cell repertoires in COVID-19. The ends were cut back, 8 bases at V and 2 bases at J, with 6 bases in the middle. The CDR3 has 11 residues. Germline V CDR1 and CDR2: SNHLY, FYNNEI. Method: immunoSEQ multiplex PCR; TCRdb's copy keeps in-frame clones and lacks some. The repertoire consists of 200,000 to 250,000 clones, with around 89% occurring once and the leading ten covering less than 1.5%. The chain employs TRBV2 and TRBJ1-2; D unresolved. Sequencing was performed on PBMCs or T cells enriched from blood (not recorded which). The sequence came from a man younger than 45 who had recovered from COVID-19. The CDR3 DNA reads as TGTGCCAGCTCACTGAACTATGGCTACACCTTC. It specifies CASSLNYGYTF.